The sequence of this T cell receptor beta chain was determined in a study of lymphopenia after photon versus proton radiotherapy. Findings and limits, study-wide: A bigger post-nadir fall in TCR diversity correlated inversely with survival time in deceased patients. After the lymphocyte nadir, photon-treated repertoires showed oligoclonal expansion, especially of CD8+ Temra cells. Relative stability marked proton patients; photon patients lost diversity and naive cells.

To note about this clone: Its antigen is unknown.

Between the trimmed V and J ends, which lost 2 bases and 2 bases, there was a span of 8 bases. Per the germline V gene, CDR1 is SGHTA and CDR2 is FQGNSA. This CDR3 is built from 14 residues. This table comes from immunoSEQ multiplex PCR, and its TCRdb copy is limited to in-frame clones, with some not included. In the table there are roughly 58,000 clones, about nine tenths of which are singletons. This receptor was taken from a man aged 80 or over with esophageal cancer. The sequencing used peripheral blood, collected from a patient treated with proton-based radiotherapy. The rearrangement links TRBV7-2 to TRBJ2-3, with D unclear. DNA for the CDR3: TGTGCCAGCAGCTTATCAAGGATCACAGATACGCAGTATTTT. This codes for CASSLSRITDTQYF.